The source of this TCR beta chain is a study of a mutant IDH1 vaccine in newly diagnosed glioma. Overall study context: The start of vaccination came 4-6 weeks after radiotherapy alone, or with temozolomide cycles.

Sample time point: week 35, safety follow-up. A 20-mer mutant IDH1 peptide at 300 ug was injected subcutaneously with topical imiquimod. Across weeks 1, 3, 5, 7, 11, 15, 19 and 23, patients received a vaccination each time, eight in all. The CDR3 contains 13 residues. The V end was cut by 1 base, the J end by 5 bases, with 5 bases between. Germline V gene data show CDR1 as SGHVS and CDR2 as FNYEAQ. Using immunoSEQ multiplex PCR, the repertoire was profiled, and TCRdb retains in-frame clones only, with some absent. The sample shows about 48,000 clones, more than 60% of them seen only once. As to this clone: No antigen is known for it.

The sequence came from a man aged 35 to 55 with glioma. Material: PBMCs, obtained from a glioma patient whose treatment included an IDH1 peptide vaccine. This sequence joins TRBV7-6 and TRBJ2-2; D is unclear. The CDR3 spells CASSLDTTGELFF. DNA for the CDR3: TGTGCCAGCAGCTTAGACACGACCGGGGAGCTGTTTTTT.